This T cell receptor beta chain was captured by sequencing in a study of persistence of HIV-infected CD4 T cells. A remark on this clone: Antigen unknown.

CDR1 SGHNT and CDR2 YYREEE come from the germline V gene (reference sequence). V was cut by 4 bases and J by 0 bases, with 7 bases left in between. The CDR3 loop spans 13 amino acids. This was the immunoSEQ version 4 assay in survey mode. Clones were sequenced by immunoSEQ multiplex PCR, and TCRdb holds only the in-frame ones, with some missing. The data contain fewer than 35,000 clones, 82% of them singletons. Cells were stimulated with CMV-infected fibroblast lysates at 8 to 10 ug/mL. Memory cells lacking CD40L and CD69 with high CD45RO were sorted. CD4+ T cell counts exceeded 400 cells/uL; CMV serology was positive.

The sequencing here drew on CD4+ T cells sorted from PBMCs after approximately 20-hour stimulation, taken from a patient who received antiretroviral therapy. The TCR comes from an adult woman with HIV who was CMV-seropositive. This chain connects TRBV5-4 to TRBJ1-1, with unresolved D. The CDR3 region is CASSGKMNTEAFF. Here the CDR3 DNA reads TGTGCCAGCAGCGGCAAGATGAACACTGAAGCTTTCTTT.